This T cell receptor (beta chain) was retrieved from a study of shared clonotypes between healthy human individuals. Produced via immunoSEQ multiplex PCR; TCRdb's table is partial and in-frame only. The data show approximately 2.5 million clones, 90% to 95% seen once. CDR1 and CDR2 from the germline V gene are ENHRY and SYGVKD. The CDR3 loop spans 14 amino acids. Trimming removed 6 bases from V and 0 bases from J, with 12 bases in between. The clonotype was recovered from a young man in good health. V and J are TRBV10-3 and TRBJ2-7, with D unclear. The sequenced sample consisted of naive CD4+ T cells sorted from blood. The sample's subset: CD45RA+ positively selected. CDR3 protein: CAIRMASSSYEQYF. In DNA form, the CDR3 reads TGTGCCATCAGGATGGCCAGCAGCTCCTACGAGCAGTACTTC.